This passage covers 32 T cell receptor beta chains from one sample sequenced in a study of T-cell memory formation after mild COVID-19. MiXCR, run by TCRdb on the 5' RACE reads, gives a single entry per CDR3 protein. The profile shows more than 150,000 distinct CDR3 sequences, approximately 17% of them singletons. Sequencing was carried out using PBMCs or a T cell subset sorted from them (not recorded which). These receptors came from a man younger than 35 who had mild COVID-19 (a few samples of this study predate the infection). Cell type and time point are not known.

This clonotype was recorded at least ten times. The chain employs TRBV7-9 and TRBJ2-5; D might be TRBD1 (6 bases). With 2 bases removed from V and 5 bases from J, the gap between germline ends came to 12 bases. CDR3 size: 14 residues. Germline CDR1 reads SEHNR; CDR2 reads FQNEAQ (reference sequence). CDR3 protein: CASSLSPRGETQYF. CDR3 DNA: TGTGCCAGCAGCTTATCGCCCAGGGGTGAGACCCAGTACTTC.

This clonotype turned up a few times. This chain links TRBV2 with TRBJ1-1; possibly TRBD1 for D (5 bases). Germline assignment: CDR1 SNHLY and CDR2 FYNNEI. Trimming took off 4 bases at V and 8 bases at J, with 8 bases between the two ends. The CDR3 sequence is 11 residues long. This CDR3 is CASSGWGEAFF. The CDR3 DNA reads TGTGCCAGCAGTGGATGGGGGGAAGCTTTCTTT.

This clonotype was recorded a few times. The chain combines TRBV7-2 with TRBJ2-3, with D possibly TRBD1 on 5 matching bases. CDR1 and CDR2 from the germline V gene are SGHTA and FQGNSA. V was trimmed by 1 base and J by 0 bases, leaving 8 bases between them. CDR3 length: 15 residues. The CDR3 bases are TGTGCCAGCAGCTTAGACAGGTCGAGCACAGATACGCAGTATTTT. Translation: CASSLDRSSTDTQYF.

This clonotype turned up a few times. CDR3 loop: CASSPTGGYEQYV. As DNA, the CDR3 is TGCGCCAGCAGCCCCACCGGGGGCTACGAGCAGTACGTC. The gene calls are TRBV5-1 and TRBJ2-7, with D maybe TRBD2 (6 bases). Germline V gene lookup returns CDR1 SGHRS and CDR2 YFSETQ. V lost 4 bases and J 3 bases, leaving 11 bases between the germline ends. This CDR3 has 13 residues.

This clonotype was seen ten or more times. J is TRBJ2-1 and V is TRBV5-6, with TRBD2 identical over 9 bases. Unmatched junction bases numbered 9, after V lost 2 bases and J lost 0 bases. The CDR3 is 18 residues long. Germline-derived CDR1 and CDR2 are SGHDT and YYEEEE. The CDR3, as DNA: TGTGCCAGCAGCTTAAGAGGAAGTAGCGGGAGCTCCTACAATGAGCAGTTCTTC. Translating gives CASSLRGSSGSSYNEQFF.

Of note for this clonotype: A much larger clone sits a single nucleotide away, making a read error possible. The chain has TRBV6-2 or TRBV6-3 and TRBJ1-5, with 9 bases that match TRBD1. CDR3 length equals 16 residues. Germline assignment: CDR1 MNHEY and CDR2 SVGEGT. The CDR3 DNA is TGTGCCAGCAGCGAGGCCGGGACAGGGAATTATCAGCCCCAGCAATTT. Its protein product is CASSEAGTGNYQPQQF.

This clonotype was detected a few times. V usage is TRBV10-2 and J usage is TRBJ1-6; the D is unclear. This CDR3 is built from 12 residues. CDR1 and CDR2 from the germline V gene are WSHSY and SAAADI. Trimming cost V 3 bases and J 10 bases, with 7 bases left between them. The CDR3 is CASSETGSPLHF. The CDR3 DNA sequence: TGCGCCAGCAGTGAAACGGGATCACCCCTCCACTTT.

This clonotype was seen more than once but under ten times. V and J are TRBV7-3 and TRBJ2-2, with 11 bases fitting TRBD2. The CDR3 runs 14 residues. In germline, CDR1 is SGHTA, CDR2 FQGTGA. V gave up 5 bases and J gave up 6 bases; unmatched junction bases: 2. CDR3 in amino acids: CASSQGLAAGELFF. The CDR3 coding sequence is TGTGCCAGCAGCCAGGGACTAGCGGCCGGGGAGCTGTTTTTT.

The gene calls are TRBV6-1 and TRBJ1-2, with D possibly TRBD1 on 5 matching bases. The CDR3 loop spans 15 amino acids. The V gene's germline CDR1 is MNHNS and CDR2 SASEGT. The V gene lost 5 bases and the J gene lost 4 bases, with 17 bases spanning the gap. CDR3 protein: CASSRDFGFGYGYTF. The CDR3 nucleotides read TGTGCCAGCAGTCGGGACTTCGGTTTCGGCTATGGCTACACCTTC.

This clonotype was seen a handful of times. This chain links TRBV7-2 with TRBJ1-5, with unresolved D. V was trimmed by 3 bases and J by 4 bases, leaving 10 bases between them. Germline CDR1 is SGHTA and CDR2 is FQGNSA. The CDR3 extends over 14 amino acids. CDR3 sequence (DNA): TGTGCCAGCAGCTTCGCAAGTTCTAATCAGCCCCAGCATTTT. It is translated as CASSFASSNQPQHF.

In this sample, this clonotype turned up many times. The chain employs TRBV3-1 and TRBJ2-7; D unclear. Germline V CDR1 and CDR2: LGHDT, YNNKEL (reference sequence). V was shortened by 0 bases and J by 6 bases, with 9 bases between the two germline ends. This CDR3 has 13 residues. For the CDR3, the DNA is TGTGCCAGCAGCCAAGAACTGTTGTTCGAGCAGTACTTC. It translates to CASSQELLFEQYF.

This chain connects TRBV15 to TRBJ2-5, with D hard to call. V lost 0 bases and J 5 bases, leaving 4 bases between the germline ends. Germline values: CDR1 LNHNV, CDR2 YYDKDF (reference sequence). The CDR3 is 12 amino acids. The CDR3 nucleotides are TGTGCCACCAGCAGAGAACGGGAGACCCAGTACTTC. Protein sequence: CATSRERETQYF.

The chain couples TRBV7-9 to TRBJ2-7; D not resolved. This CDR3 has 15 residues. Germline V gene data show CDR1 as SEHNR and CDR2 as FQNEAQ (reference sequence). The germline V and J ends were trimmed by 1 base and 5 bases, with 15 bases remaining between them. The CDR3 DNA is TGTGCCAGCAGCTTAGGGCCCCCGAATTCCCACGAGCAGTACGTC. As protein: CASSLGPPNSHEQYV.

This chain uses TRBV3-1 with TRBJ2-7, with D hard to call. Germline values: CDR1 LGHDT, CDR2 YNNKEL (reference sequence). Deletions cut 1 base from V and 0 bases from J, with 7 bases between. The CDR3 has 14 residues. CDR3 coding DNA: TGTGCCAGCAGCCAAGTCAGGACCTCCTACGAGCAGTACTTC. Encoded protein: CASSQVRTSYEQYF.

V gene TRBV5-1 combines with J gene TRBJ2-3; no reliable D call. With 5 bases removed from V and 4 bases from J, the gap between germline ends came to 11 bases. Germline V CDR1 and CDR2: SGHRS, YFSETQ. This CDR3 has 13 residues. As DNA, the CDR3 is TGCGCCAGCAGTTCAGGAAGCCCAGATACGCAGTATTTT. Translating gives CASSSGSPDTQYF.

This sequence joins TRBV3-1 and TRBJ2-2, with TRBD1 as a possible D gene (5 bases). The CDR3 runs to 14 residues. V gave up 1 base and J gave up 3 bases, with 6 bases separating them. Germline V gives CDR1 LGHDT, CDR2 YNNKEL (reference sequence). CDR3 sequence reads: CASSQGRDTGELFF. CDR3 nucleotide sequence: TGTGCCAGCAGCCAAGGCAGGGACACCGGGGAGCTGTTTTTT. Full variable domain (missing parts from reference TRBV3-1 and TRBJ2-2): DTAVSQTPKYLVTQMGNDKSIKCEQNLGHDTMYWYKQDSKKFLKIMFSYNNKELIINETVPNRFSPKSPDKAHLNLHINSLELGDSAVYFCASSQGRDTGELFFGEGSRLTVL.

This chain uses TRBV4-2 with TRBJ2-1; TRBD1 aligns across 7 bases. Per the germline V gene, CDR1 is LGHNA and CDR2 is YNFKEQ. Unmatched junction bases numbered 8, after V lost 4 bases and J lost 8 bases. The CDR3 has 14 amino acids. DNA of the CDR3: TGTGCCAGCAGCCGCGGACAGGTCGGGGATGAGCAGTTCTTC. Its translation is CASSRGQVGDEQFF.

This clonotype appeared a few times. The rearrangement uses TRBV6-2 or TRBV6-3 and TRBJ2-4, with D possibly TRBD1 on 5 matching bases. This CDR3 contains 16 residues. Per germline, CDR1 MNHEY and CDR2 SVGEGT. V lost 0 bases to trimming and J lost 4 bases, with 13 bases between them. The CDR3 bases are TGTGCCAGCAGTTACTCGATTTCCAGGGCGAAAAACATTCAGTACTTC. Its translation is CASSYSISRAKNIQYF.

This rearrangement joins TRBV5-1 to TRBJ2-3; weak D call: TRBD1 (6 bases). This CDR3 has 14 residues. Germline CDR1 is SGHRS and CDR2 is YFSETQ. The V gene lost 4 bases and the J gene lost 2 bases, with 11 bases spanning the gap. CDR3 coding DNA: TGCGCCAGCAGCGCAGGACAGCCCACAGATACGCAGTATTTT. Translating it yields CASSAGQPTDTQYF.

This clonotype has a handful of counts. This rearrangement joins TRBV24-1 to TRBJ1-1, with a tentative D call TRBD1 (5 bases). Deletions cut 5 bases from V and 0 bases from J, with 18 bases between. Looked up from germline, CDR1 is KGHDR and CDR2 is SFDVKD. This CDR3 region has 17 residues. In DNA, the CDR3 is TGTGCCACCAGTGCGCGGGGGGAGGGAGGAATGAACACTGAAGCTTTCTTT. Translated, it gives CATSARGEGGMNTEAFF.

The V and J genes are TRBV6-5 and TRBJ2-3; D unresolved. The CDR3 spans 15 residues. CDR1 is MNHEY and CDR2 is SVGAGI in the germline V gene. The V and J ends lost 2 bases and 13 bases respectively, with 22 bases between them. The CDR3 DNA reads as TGTGCCAGCAGTTACATCAGAGACCCCCGTATCCTAGAGTATTTT. Its translation is CASSYIRDPRILEYF.

This chain uses TRBV23-1 with TRBJ2-7; D is perhaps TRBD1 (6 bases). TRBV23-1 is treated as an ORF (open reading frame) with a function not yet certain. The CDR3 runs 15 residues. The V gene lost 2 bases and the J gene lost 4 bases, with 15 bases spanning the gap. The CDR3 protein is CASSQPGHRTYEQYV. The CDR3 region has the DNA TGCGCCAGCAGTCAACCGGGACACCGGACTTACGAGCAGTACGTC.

V and J are TRBV7-2 and TRBJ1-5; D is undetermined. V was pared by 1 base and J by 1 base, with 8 bases between. The CDR3 contains 15 residues. The germline CDR1 and CDR2 sequences are SGHTA and FQGNSA. The DNA for the CDR3 is TGTGCCAGCAGCTTAGTCGGGGAAAGCAATCAGCCCCAGCATTTT. This gives the protein CASSLVGESNQPQHF. Combining the CDR3 with reference TRBV7-2 and TRBJ1-5 gives the whole variable domain GAGVSQSPSNKVTEKGKDVELRCDPISGHTALYWYRQSLGQGLEFLIYFQGNSAPDKSGLPSDRFSAERTGGSVSTLTIQRTQQEDSAVYLCASSLVGESNQPQHFGDGTRLSIL.

The chain employs TRBV6-2 or TRBV6-3 and TRBJ2-5; 7 bases agree with TRBD1. This CDR3 spans 16 amino acids. The germline CDR1 and CDR2 sequences are MNHEY and SVGEGT. V lost 0 bases and J lost 3; bases outside the gene matches: 7. The CDR3 nucleotides are TGTGCCAGCAGTTACTCCCTCCGGGACAGTGAAGAGACCCAGTACTTC. It specifies CASSYSLRDSEETQYF.

The V and J genes are TRBV7-8 and TRBJ1-2; D gene unclear. Trimming stripped 3 bases from V and 4 bases from J, with 9 bases between. CDR1 is SGHVS, CDR2 FQNEAQ, per germline. The CDR3 totals 13 residues. CDR3 sequence reads: CASSFRFLYGYTF. The CDR3 DNA sequence: TGTGCCAGCAGCTTCAGGTTCCTCTATGGCTACACCTTC. The variable domain in full, completed from reference TRBV7-8 and TRBJ1-2, reads GAGVSQSPRYKVAKRGQDVALRCDPISGHVSLFWYQQALGQGPEFLTYFQNEAQLDKSGLPSDRFFAERPEGSVSTLKIQRTQQEDSAVYLCASSFRFLYGYTFGSGTRLTVV.

This clonotype has a handful of counts. The chain carries TRBV4-1 and TRBJ2-3; D gene ambiguous. Germline-derived CDR1 and CDR2 are MGHRA and YSYEKL. Trimming removed 8 bases at V and 5 bases at J, with 17 bases between. CDR3 length: 14 residues. The CDR3 protein is CASGRPQPRDTQYF. The CDR3 region has the DNA TGCGCCAGCGGAAGACCCCAGCCCAGAGATACGCAGTATTTT.

The chain recombines TRBV7-2 with TRBJ1-5, with a tentative D call TRBD1 (5 bases). The CDR3 totals 14 residues. Germline V gene sequence: CDR1 SGHTA, CDR2 FQGNSA. Deletions cut 1 base from V and 7 bases from J, with 11 bases between. The CDR3: CASSLGSPGQPQHF. CDR3 bases: TGTGCCAGCAGCTTAGGGAGCCCAGGGCAGCCCCAGCATTTT. The complete variable domain, with remaining parts taken from reference TRBV7-2 and TRBJ1-5, reads GAGVSQSPSNKVTEKGKDVELRCDPISGHTALYWYRQSLGQGLEFLIYFQGNSAPDKSGLPSDRFSAERTGGSVSTLTIQRTQQEDSAVYLCASSLGSPGQPQHFGDGTRLSIL.

This clonotype was seen a few times. The V and J genes are TRBV20-1 and TRBJ1-1; TRBD1 aligns across 8 bases. CDR3 length: 15 amino acids. The germline V gene has CDR1 DFQATT and CDR2 SNEGSKA (reference sequence). DNA for the CDR3: TGCGTCCCCCAGGGGGCAACAGCCATGAACACTGAAGCTTTCTTT. It specifies CVPQGATAMNTEAFF.

This clonotype was counted only a few times. The rearrangement joins TRBV5-1 to TRBJ2-5, with a weak D call TRBD2 (5 bases). V was cut by 4 bases and J by 2 bases, with 15 bases left in between. The CDR3 has 15 residues. CDR1 is SGHRS and CDR2 is YFSETQ in the germline V gene. CDR3 amino acids: CASSPPPGIQETQYF. The CDR3 DNA sequence: TGCGCCAGCAGCCCACCCCCGGGAATTCAAGAGACCCAGTACTTC. Variable domain in full (rest from reference TRBV5-1 and TRBJ2-5): KAGVTQTPRYLIKTRGQQVTLSCSPISGHRSVSWYQQTPGQGLQFLFEYFSETQRNKGNFPGRFSGRQFSNSRSEMNVSTLELGDSALYLCASSPPPGIQETQYFGPGTRLLVL.

This clonotype was recorded a few times. The chain has TRBV2 and TRBJ1-5; TRBD1 matches at 7 bases. The CDR3 has 12 amino acids. CDR1 and CDR2 from the germline V gene are SNHLY and FYNNEI. With 3 bases clipped from V and 7 bases from J, the junction kept 0 bases outside the gene matches. The CDR3 here is CASSDRGQPQHF. In nucleotides, the CDR3 is TGTGCCAGCAGTGACAGGGGGCAGCCCCAGCATTTT. Based on the CDR3 plus reference TRBV2 and TRBJ1-5, the full variable domain is EPEVTQTPSHQVTQMGQEVILRCVPISNHLYFYWYRQILGQKVEFLVSFYNNEISEKSEIFDDQFSVERPDGSNFTLKIRSTKLEDSAMYFCASSDRGQPQHFGDGTRLSIL.

CDR3 region: CASSPAPVNSPLHF. In DNA form, the CDR3 reads TGTGCCAGCTCACCAGCGCCGGTCAATTCACCCCTCCACTTT. This rearrangement joins TRBV18 to TRBJ1-6; D is uncertain. This CDR3 comprises 14 residues. The germline gives CDR1 KGHSH, CDR2 LQKENI. Deletions cut 2 bases from V and 7 bases from J, with 9 bases between.

This clonotype was counted ten times or more. The chain has TRBV2 and TRBJ1-2, with D tentatively TRBD1 (5 bases). From germline, CDR1 is SNHLY and CDR2 FYNNEI. V shed 8 bases and J shed 4 bases, with 11 bases lying between them. The CDR3 sequence is 12 residues long. CDR3 residues: CASGARSYGYTF. The CDR3 DNA follows: TGTGCCAGCGGGGCACGTAGCTATGGCTACACCTTC.